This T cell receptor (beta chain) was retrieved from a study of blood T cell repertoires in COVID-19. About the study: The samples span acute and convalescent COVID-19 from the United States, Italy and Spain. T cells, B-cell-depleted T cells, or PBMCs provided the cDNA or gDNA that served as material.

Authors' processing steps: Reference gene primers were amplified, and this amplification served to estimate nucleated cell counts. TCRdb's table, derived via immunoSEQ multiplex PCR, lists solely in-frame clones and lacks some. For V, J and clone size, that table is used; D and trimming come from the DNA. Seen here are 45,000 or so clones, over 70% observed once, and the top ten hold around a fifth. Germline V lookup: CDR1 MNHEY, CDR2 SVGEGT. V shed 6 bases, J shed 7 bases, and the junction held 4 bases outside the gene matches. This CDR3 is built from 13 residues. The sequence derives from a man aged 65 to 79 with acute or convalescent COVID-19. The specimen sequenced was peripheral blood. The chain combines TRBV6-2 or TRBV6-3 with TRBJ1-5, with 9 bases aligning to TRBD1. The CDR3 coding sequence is TGTGCCAGCAGCCGGGACAGGGTCCAGCCCCAGCATTTT. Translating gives CASSRDRVQPQHF.